This is a list of T cell receptor beta chains from one sample in a study of T cells expressing NK-cell markers. Using the 5' RACE reads, TCRdb records one entry per CDR3 protein without DNA. This sample's table reports roughly 420,000 distinct CDR3 sequences. Sequenced sample: blood T cells: a sorted CD56 or NKG2C T cell subset, CD4+ or CD8+ T cells, or bulk PBMC T cells (not recorded which). All receptors come from a woman aged 18 to 75 in good health. The CDR3 runs from the conserved cysteine through the conserved F or W. Clone size is shown for a subset of rows, as once, few, many or a class of expanded clone.

clone size,V gene,J gene,CDR3 protein
-,TRBV5-1,TRBJ2-7,CASSLGRAGGSYEQYF
-,TRBV20-1,TRBJ2-5,CSVFSRESETQYF
-,TRBV5-1,TRBJ2-3,CASAKVMSTDTQYF
-,TRBV12-3/TRBV12-4,TRBJ2-7,CASSLMSASLGEQYF
-,TRBV29-1,TRBJ1-4,CSVRGAEKLFF
-,TRBV6-1,TRBJ2-1,CASSHDLGPYNEQFF
-,TRBV7-2,TRBJ2-7,CASSFGQYLGEQYF
-,TRBV27,TRBJ2-2,CASSPPGGQNTGELFF
-,TRBV9,TRBJ1-1,CASSSAQGGNTEAFF
-,TRBV25-1,TRBJ2-1,CASSEAGTSGSNEQFF
-,TRBV7-6,TRBJ1-6,CASSPGTEYNSPLHF
-,TRBV7-9,TRBJ2-4,CASSLAQSLAKNIQCF
-,TRBV20-1,TRBJ1-4,CSARDPKGGNEKLFF
-,TRBV9,TRBJ1-4,CASSSRDRGSEKLFF
-,TRBV29-1,TRBJ2-1,CSVARGGNEQFF
-,TRBV20-1,TRBJ1-1,CRATGGRIGVNTEAFF
-,TRBV4-3,TRBJ2-1,CASSQDGEDYNEQFF
-,TRBV4-2,TRBJ1-3,CASSQVRTKSSGNTIYF
-,TRBV20-1,TRBJ1-6,CSAREGRGNSPLHF
-,TRBV7-6,TRBJ1-2,CASSFDATNYGYTF
-,TRBV5-5,TRBJ1-2,CASSAGLSANYGYTF
-,TRBV11-1,TRBJ2-5,CASSARNVETQYF
-,TRBV14,TRBJ2-7,CASSHDRPYEQYF
-,TRBV12-3/TRBV12-4,TRBJ1-2,CASVKIPDRGSGYTF
-,TRBV20-1,TRBJ2-4,CSARMTGGGAASAKNIQYF
-,TRBV4-3,TRBJ2-2,CASSQGTGTNTGELFF
-,TRBV7-2,TRBJ1-5,CASSAREGQPQHF
-,TRBV4-1,TRBJ2-5,CASSQAPGTGVGETQYF
-,TRBV6-5,TRBJ2-5,CASSYGVTETQYF
-,TRBV7-2,TRBJ2-1,CASRSGSYNEQFF
-,TRBV5-1,TRBJ2-6,CASSGAGANVLTF
-,TRBV7-2,TRBJ2-5,CASSPYLAGAVQETQYF
-,TRBV15,TRBJ1-5,CATSHDSNQPQHF
medium-sized,TRBV12-3/TRBV12-4,TRBJ2-6,CASSLRISGANVLTF
-,TRBV2,TRBJ2-1,CASGLAPNEQFF
-,TRBV7-2,TRBJ2-7,CASSPGTVTYEQYF
-,TRBV5-1,TRBJ2-5,CASSSAGQAWETQYF
-,TRBV10-3,TRBJ2-2,CAISESGDPTGELFF
-,TRBV6-1,TRBJ1-2,CATKGRGYGYTF
-,TRBV7-2,TRBJ2-2,CASSLGGRANTGELFF
-,TRBV7-2,TRBJ2-6,CASSPVSSGANVLTF
-,TRBV5-6,TRBJ2-5,CASSLAGIGETQYF
-,TRBV5-1,TRBJ2-5,CASSPTGGKVETQYF
-,TRBV29-1,TRBJ2-1,CSVEGVGNEQFF
-,TRBV6-2/TRBV6-3,TRBJ1-2,CASSSGQERYGYTF
-,TRBV7-2,TRBJ2-3,CASSVSSGYGDTQYF
-,TRBV29-1,TRBJ2-6,CSVEAWGPSGANVLTF
-,TRBV9,TRBJ1-2,CASTSDVRGNYGYTF
-,TRBV20-1,TRBJ1-2,CSASPRGYGYTF
-,TRBV6-5,TRBJ2-1,CASSYSLAGNYNEQFF
-,TRBV18,TRBJ1-2,CASSPRPDGYTF
-,TRBV12-3/TRBV12-4,TRBJ2-1,CASRWTGPYNEQFF
-,TRBV12-3/TRBV12-4,TRBJ2-7,CASSLARRTGQYF